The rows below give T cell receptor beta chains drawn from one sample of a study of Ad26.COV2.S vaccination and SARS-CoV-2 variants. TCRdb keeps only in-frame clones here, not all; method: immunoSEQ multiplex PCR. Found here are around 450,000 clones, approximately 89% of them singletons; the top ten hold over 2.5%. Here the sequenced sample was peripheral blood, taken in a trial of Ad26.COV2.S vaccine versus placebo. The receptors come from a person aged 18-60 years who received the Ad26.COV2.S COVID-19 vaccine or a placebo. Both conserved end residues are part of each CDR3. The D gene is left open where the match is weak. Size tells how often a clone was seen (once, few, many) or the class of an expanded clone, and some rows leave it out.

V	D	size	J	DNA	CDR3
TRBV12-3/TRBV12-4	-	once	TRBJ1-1	TGTGCCAGCAGTCTGGGACACATGGAAGCTTTCTTT	CASSLGHMEAFF
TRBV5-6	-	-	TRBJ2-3	TGTGCCAGCAGCTTTGGGCAGAATACGCAGTATTTT	CASSFGQNTQYF
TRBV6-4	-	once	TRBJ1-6	TGTGCCAGTCTCTCCGGGACACGTAATTCACCCCTCCACTTT	CASLSGTRNSPLHF
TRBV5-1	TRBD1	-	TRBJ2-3	TGCGCCAGCAGCTTAACAGGGGGCGGAGATACGCAGTATTTT	CASSLTGGGDTQYF
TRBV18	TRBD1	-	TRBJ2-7	TGTGCCAGCTCACCCGAGACAGGGTACTACGAGCAGTACTTC	CASSPETGYYEQYF
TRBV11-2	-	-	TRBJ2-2	TGTGCCACCCGCCCGTCATGGGGGCGTACCGGGGAGCTGTTTTTT	CATRPSWGRTGELFF
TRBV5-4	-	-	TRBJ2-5	TGTGCCAGCAGCTTGTTCGCCAGGGGAGAGACCCAGTACTTC	CASSLFARGETQYF
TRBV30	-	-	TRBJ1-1	TGTGCCTGGAGAAGGAAAGGAGGGAAGACTGAAGCTTTCTTT	CAWRRKGGKTEAFF
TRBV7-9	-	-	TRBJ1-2	TGTGCCAGCAGCTCGACCGGGGGCTGGGGCTACACCTTC	CASSSTGGWGYTF
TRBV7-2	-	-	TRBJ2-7	TGTGCCAGCAGACCCGACTGGAGCTCCTACGAGCAGTACTTC	CASRPDWSSYEQYF
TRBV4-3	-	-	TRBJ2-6	TGCGCCAGCAGCCCCGAACCTGGGGCCAACGTCCTGACTTTC	CASSPEPGANVLTF
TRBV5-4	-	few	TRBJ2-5	TGTGCCAGCAGCTTGGGAGGGATGGGGCGCGCTGAGACCCAGTACTTC	CASSLGGMGRAETQYF
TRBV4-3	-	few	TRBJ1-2	TGCGCCAGCAGCCAAGAAGGGGCGGCGGGGAGGAGCTACACCTTC	CASSQEGAAGRSYTF
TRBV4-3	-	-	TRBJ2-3	TGCGCCAGCAGCCTCCTCCTGGGGGCGGGAGAGAGCACAGATACGCAGTATTTT	CASSLLLGAGESTDTQYF
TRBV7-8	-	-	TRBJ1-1	TGTGCCAGCAGCTTGAGGGGCAGGGCCACTGAAGCTTTCTTT	CASSLRGRATEAFF
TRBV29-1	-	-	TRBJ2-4	TGCAGCGTTGAAAGAGCCAAAAACATTCAGTACTTC	CSVERAKNIQYF
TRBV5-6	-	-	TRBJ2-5	TGTGCCAGCAGCTTGTCCGAGACCCAGTACTTC	CASSLSETQYF
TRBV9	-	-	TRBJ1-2	TGTGCCAGCAGCAAGCAGGGTGGTGATTATGGCTACACCTTC	CASSKQGGDYGYTF
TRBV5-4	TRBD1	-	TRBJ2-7	TGTGCCAGCAGCAGGACAGGTCGGGATAACGACGAGCAGTACTTC	CASSRTGRDNDEQYF
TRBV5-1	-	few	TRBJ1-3	TGCGCCAGCAGCTTGGAGTACTCTGGAAACACCATATATTTT	CASSLEYSGNTIYF
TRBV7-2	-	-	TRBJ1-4	TGTGCCAGCAGCTTAACCCGAGAAAAACTGTTTTTT	CASSLTREKLFF
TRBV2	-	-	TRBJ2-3	TGTGCCAGCAGTGACGGGACCCCGTCGGGCACAGATACGCAGTATTTT	CASSDGTPSGTDTQYF
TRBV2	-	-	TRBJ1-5	TGTGCCAGTGGGGGGTATAGCAATCAGCCCCAGCATTTT	CASGGYSNQPQHF
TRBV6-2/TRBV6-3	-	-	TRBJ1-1	TGTGCCAGCAGTTACTCGACAAGGGAGGTTGAAGCTTTCTTT	CASSYSTREVEAFF
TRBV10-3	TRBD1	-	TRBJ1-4	TGTGCCATCCAGGGGGCGCCGAATGAAAAACTGTTTTTT	CAIQGAPNEKLFF
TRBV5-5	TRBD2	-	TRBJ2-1	TGTGCCAGCAGCTTCACTGGGACTAGCATCCGCAATGAGCAGTTCTTC	CASSFTGTSIRNEQFF
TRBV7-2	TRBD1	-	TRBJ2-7	TGTGCCAGCAGACTGACAGGGGGCGAGGCATTCTACGAGCAGTACTTC	CASRLTGGEAFYEQYF
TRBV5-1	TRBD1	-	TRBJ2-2	TGCGCCAGCAGCCCGGGACAGAAGGGGACCGGGGAGCTGTTTTTT	CASSPGQKGTGELFF
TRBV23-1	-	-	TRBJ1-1	TGCGCCAGCAGTCAATCAGGGTCCAGCACTGAAGCTTTCTTT	CASSQSGSSTEAFF
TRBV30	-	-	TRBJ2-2	TGTGCCTGGAGTAAAGGGTTAGGCACCGGGGAGCTGTTTTTT	CAWSKGLGTGELFF
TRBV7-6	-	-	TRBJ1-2	TGTGCCAGCAGCGCGGTGGGGGGCCTCTATGGCTACACCTTC	CASSAVGGLYGYTF
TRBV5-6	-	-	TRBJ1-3	TGTGCCAGCACCGTCAGAGGGGGAGACACCATATATTTT	CASTVRGGDTIYF
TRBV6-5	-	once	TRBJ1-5	TGTGCCAGCAGTCTAAACAGGGACAATCAGCCCCAGCATTTT	CASSLNRDNQPQHF
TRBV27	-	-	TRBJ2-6	TGTGCCAGCAGTTTATTGGAAAAGACTGGGGCCAACGTCCTGACTTTC	CASSLLEKTGANVLTF
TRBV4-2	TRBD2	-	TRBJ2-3	TGTGCCAGCAGCCTTCGGGGACTAGCGGGAGAAATAGATACGCAGTATTTT	CASSLRGLAGEIDTQYF
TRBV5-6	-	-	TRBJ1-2	TGTGCCAGCAGCGTCGAAGGTTACTATGGCTACACCTTC	CASSVEGYYGYTF
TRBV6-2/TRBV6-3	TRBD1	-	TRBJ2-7	TGTGCCAGCAGTGACAGGGTTTACGAGCAGTACTTC	CASSDRVYEQYF
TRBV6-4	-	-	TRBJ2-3	TGTGCCAGCAGTGTGGAGGGCGGAGATACGCAGTATTTT	CASSVEGGDTQYF
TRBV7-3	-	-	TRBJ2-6	TGTGCCAACCTACGAGCTGGGGCCAACGTCCTGACTTTC	CANLRAGANVLTF
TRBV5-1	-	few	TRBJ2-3	TGCGCCAGCAGCTTATTCTCAGCGTTAACAGATACGCAGTATTTT	CASSLFSALTDTQYF
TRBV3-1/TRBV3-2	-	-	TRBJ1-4	TGTGCCAGCAGCCCTGACTTTAATGAAAAACTGTTTTTT	CASSPDFNEKLFF
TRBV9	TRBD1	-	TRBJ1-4	TGTGCCAGCAGCGTAGAGACAGGGAGGGGTGAAAAACTGTTTTTT	CASSVETGRGEKLFF
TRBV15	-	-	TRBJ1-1	TGTGCCACCAGCAGAGATCGGGCAGGGGTGAACACTGAAGCTTTCTTT	CATSRDRAGVNTEAFF
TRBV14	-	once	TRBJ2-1	TGTGCCAGCAGCCAAGATTGGGGGGCGACCTACAATGAGCAGTTCTTC	CASSQDWGATYNEQFF
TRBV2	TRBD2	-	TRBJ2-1	TGTGCCAGCAGTGTTCCGGGACTAGCGCCCTGGGATGAGCAGTTCTTC	CASSVPGLAPWDEQFF
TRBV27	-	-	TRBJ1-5	TGTGCCAGCAGGGGGGACGGATACAATCAGCCCCAGCATTTT	CASRGDGYNQPQHF
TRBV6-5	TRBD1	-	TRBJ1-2	TGTGCCAGCCGGCCTTCAGGGGGCGCGGGTGGCTACACCTTC	CASRPSGGAGGYTF
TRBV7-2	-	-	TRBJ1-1	TGTGCCAGCAGCTTAGTATCCGGGGGGACTGAAGCTTTCTTT	CASSLVSGGTEAFF